The following is a T cell receptor (beta chain) sequence with its context. Germline V gene sequence: CDR1 MGHDK, CDR2 SYGVNS. The CDR3 totals 12 residues. V was trimmed by 1 base and J by 11 bases, leaving 11 bases between them. Using immunoSEQ multiplex PCR, the repertoire was profiled, and TCRdb retains in-frame clones only, with some absent. The data hold 350,000 to 450,000 clones, with roughly four fifths observed a single time. The entry originates in a study of blood T cell repertoires in COVID-19. Looking at the study overall: Sample material is recorded as cDNA or gDNA derived from T cells, B-cell-depleted T cells, or PBMCs.

Cohort assignment relied on participant-reported clinical history. This chain connects TRBV25-1 to TRBJ1-1; D call uncertain. Sequenced material: PBMCs or T cells enriched from blood (not recorded which). The origin of this receptor is a woman aged 50 to 65 who had recovered from COVID-19. The CDR3 reads CASSELGARAFF. The CDR3, as DNA: TGTGCCAGCAGTGAATTGGGTGCGCGGGCTTTCTTT.